This T cell receptor (beta chain) was recorded in a study of blood T cell repertoires in COVID-19. Sequencing used immunoSEQ multiplex PCR; TCRdb keeps in-frame clones, though not all of them. The sample includes approximately 260,000 clones, 70% to 90% seen only once; the top ten take more than 6.5%. Germline V lookup: CDR1 SNHLY, CDR2 FYNNEI. Trimming removed 1 base from V and 6 bases from J, with 13 bases in between. The CDR3 spans 15 residues. Specimen: PBMCs or T cells enriched from blood (not recorded which). The source of this sequence is a woman in her forties or fifties who had been exposed to COVID-19. The rearrangement joins TRBV2 to TRBJ1-5, with D unresolved. For the CDR3, the DNA is TGTGCCAGCAGTGAAGTCGGTGGGCGAATTCAGCCCCAGCATTTT. This encodes CASSEVGGRIQPQHF.